This T cell receptor (beta chain) was identified during a study of T cell repertoires in cytomegalovirus infection. The CDR3 has 16 residues. V was pared by 1 base and J by 5 bases, with 10 bases of the junction left unmatched. Germline V gene lookup returns CDR1 SGHAT and CDR2 FQNNGV. This clonotype was counted between two and nine times. Antigen: not known. Findings and caveats of the study: Summed frequency of public TCR beta families distinguished CMV carriers with the relevant HLA.

In TCRdb, the reads were re-called with MiXCR into one record per CDR3 protein. The data show about 920,000 distinct CDR3 sequences, approximately 31% seen once. The TCR sequence derives from a human donor in good health (CMV status not recorded). Some clones in this sample may be carry-over from other donors' samples. Material: cultured CD8+ T cells from PBMCs, obtained from culture after CMV antigen stimulation. V gene TRBV11-2 combines with J gene TRBJ2-5, with TRBD1 identical over 7 bases. CDR3 amino acids: CASSLGDSLIGETQYF. Written as DNA, the CDR3 is TGTGCCAGCAGCTTAGGGGACAGCCTGATTGGGGAGACCCAGTACTTC.